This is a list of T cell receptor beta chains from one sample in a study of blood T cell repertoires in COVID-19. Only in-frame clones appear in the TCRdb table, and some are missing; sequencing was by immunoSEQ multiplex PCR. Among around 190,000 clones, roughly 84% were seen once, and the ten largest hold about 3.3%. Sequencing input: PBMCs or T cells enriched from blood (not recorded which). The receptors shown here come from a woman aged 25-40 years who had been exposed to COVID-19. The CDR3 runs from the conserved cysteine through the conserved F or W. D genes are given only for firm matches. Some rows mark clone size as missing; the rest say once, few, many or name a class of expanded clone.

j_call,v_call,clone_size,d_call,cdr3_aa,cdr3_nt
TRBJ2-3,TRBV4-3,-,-,CASSQAGASTDTQYF,TGCGCCAGCAGCCAGGCGGGGGCAAGCACAGATACGCAGTATTTT
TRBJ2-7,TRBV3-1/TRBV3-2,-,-,CASSSAETYEQYF,TGTGCCAGCAGCTCTGCCGAGACCTACGAGCAGTACTTC
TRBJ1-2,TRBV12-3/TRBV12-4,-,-,CANGGPMGYTF,TGTGCCAATGGCGGGCCTATGGGCTACACCTTC
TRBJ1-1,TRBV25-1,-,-,CASKTQGRNTEAFF,TGTGCCAGCAAAACCCAGGGTAGGAACACTGAAGCTTTCTTT
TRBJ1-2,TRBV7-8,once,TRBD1,CASSSVGQAVFDYGYTF,TGTGCCAGCAGCTCCGTGGGACAGGCCGTATTTGACTATGGCTACACCTTC
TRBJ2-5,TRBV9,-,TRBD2,CASSVDPSGGATYLGTQYF,TGTGCCAGCAGCGTAGACCCAAGCGGGGGGGCCACGTATTTGGGGACCCAGTACTTC
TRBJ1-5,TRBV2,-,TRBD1,CASREQGTSNQPQHF,TGTGCCAGCAGGGAACAGGGGACTAGCAATCAGCCCCAGCATTTT
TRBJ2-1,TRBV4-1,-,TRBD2,CASSQEGSGGAVAYNEQFF,TGCGCCAGCAGCCAAGAGGGTAGCGGGGGGGCCGTAGCCTACAATGAGCAGTTCTTC
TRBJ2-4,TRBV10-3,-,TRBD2,CAISGGGALNIQYF,TGTGCCATCAGTGGGGGGGGAGCACTAAACATTCAGTACTTC
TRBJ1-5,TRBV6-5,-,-,CASDELQGNQPQHF,TGTGCCAGCGATGAATTACAGGGCAATCAGCCCCAGCATTTT
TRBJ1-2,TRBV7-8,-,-,CASSLSVPYGYTF,TGTGCCAGCAGCCTTAGCGTTCCCTACGGCTACACCTTC
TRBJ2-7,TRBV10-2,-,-,CASREQGPYEQYF,TGCGCCAGCAGGGAACAGGGTCCCTACGAGCAGTACTTC
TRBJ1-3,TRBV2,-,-,CASSVLNTIYF,TGTGCCAGCAGTGTTCTAAACACCATATATTTT
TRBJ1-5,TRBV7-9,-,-,CASSPLSNQPQHF,TGTGCCAGCAGCCCCCTAAGCAATCAGCCCCAGCATTTT
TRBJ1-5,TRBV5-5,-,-,CASSLVIGGAISNQPQHF,TGTGCCAGCAGCTTGGTAATAGGTGGGGCGATCAGCAATCAGCCCCAGCATTTT
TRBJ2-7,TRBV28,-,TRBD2,CASSLAGGHEQYF,TGTGCCAGCAGTTTAGCGGGGGGACACGAGCAGTACTTC
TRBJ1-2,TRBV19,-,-,CASISSADRVYGYTF,TGTGCCAGTATCTCCAGCGCGGACAGAGTCTATGGCTACACCTTC
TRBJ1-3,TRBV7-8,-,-,CASSLFDGGYSSGNTIYF,TGTGCCAGCAGCTTATTCGACGGGGGGTACAGCTCTGGAAACACCATATATTTT
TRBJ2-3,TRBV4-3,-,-,CASSQDSDPLDTQYF,TGCGCCAGCAGCCAGGACTCCGACCCCCTGGATACGCAGTATTTT
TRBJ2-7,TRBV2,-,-,CASSEGAYSPYEQYF,TGTGCCAGCAGTGAAGGGGCGTACTCACCCTACGAGCAGTACTTC
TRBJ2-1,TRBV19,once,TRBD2,CASSIEAGGHNEQFF,TGTGCCAGTAGTATCGAAGCGGGGGGTCACAATGAGCAGTTCTTC
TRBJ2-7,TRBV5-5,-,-,CASSLLTREARNF,TGTGCCAGCAGCTTGTTAACGCGTGAGGCTAGGAACTTC